This is a list of T cell receptor beta chains from one sample in a study of sequential checkpoint blockade in melanoma. Profiled with immunoSEQ multiplex PCR; TCRdb holds only in-frame clones, not every one. The sample comprises 4,000 to 5,000 clones, 24% of which are singletons, and approximately 28% rests with the top ten. The sample in question was tumor tissue (inferred from file names), obtained from a patient given nivolumab and ipilimumab in sequence. These receptors were collected from a human donor with melanoma. Both conserved end residues are part of each CDR3. The D gene is left open where the match is weak. Not every row has a clone size; where given, it reads once, few, many or a size class.

J gene	clone size	D gene	V gene	CDR3 DNA	CDR3 protein
TRBJ2-2	few	.	TRBV6-8	TGTGCCAGCAGTTACTACACTACCGGACTGGCCAGGGGCGGGGAGCTGTTTTTT	CASSYYTTGLARGGELFF
TRBJ1-3	many	.	TRBV11-3	TGTGCCAGCAGCCCCCAAACCCCAAGTACTTCTGGAAACACCATATATTTT	CASSPQTPSTSGNTIYF
TRBJ2-7	few	TRBD1	TRBV9	TGTGCCAGCAGCTCAGGATCCGGGACAGGGTACGAGCAGTACTTC	CASSSGSGTGYEQYF
TRBJ2-4	medium-sized	TRBD1	TRBV9	TGTGCCAGCAGCGAAGGACAGGGGGGCAAAAACATTCAGTACTTC	CASSEGQGGKNIQYF
TRBJ1-2	many	.	TRBV7-6	TGTGCCAGCAGCCCGATGGTGGATTTCTATGGCTACACCTTC	CASSPMVDFYGYTF
TRBJ1-1	many	.	TRBV11-3	TGTGCCAGCAGCTTGGCCGCGCGGAACACTGAAGCTTTCTTT	CASSLAARNTEAFF
TRBJ2-3	few	.	TRBV11-1	TGTGCCAGCAGCAAAAAAGGATTTAGCACAGATACGCAGTATTTT	CASSKKGFSTDTQYF
TRBJ1-1	many	.	TRBV6-8	TGTGCCATCAGTCGGGACTCCATGAACACTGAAGCTTTCTTT	CAISRDSMNTEAFF
TRBJ1-3	medium-sized	.	TRBV6-8	TGTGCCAGCAGTGATAGGGTCTCTGGAAACACCATATATTTT	CASSDRVSGNTIYF
TRBJ1-1	.	.	TRBV18	TGTGCCAGCTCACCAATAAGGGACCAAGGTCACACTGAAGCTTTCTTT	CASSPIRDQGHTEAFF
TRBJ2-2	.	.	TRBV25-1	TGTGCCAGCAGTTGGGGGGCGAACACCGGGGAGCTGTTTTTT	CASSWGANTGELFF
TRBJ2-1	few	.	TRBV11-3	TGTGCCAGCAGCTTAGGGGGGAGTGGTGGTGAGCAGTTCTTC	CASSLGGSGGEQFF
TRBJ2-1	few	.	TRBV6-8	TGTGCCAGCAGTTACTCGATTCCTTCCCCGGGGGAGCAGTTCTTC	CASSYSIPSPGEQFF
TRBJ2-5	many	TRBD2	TRBV11-3	TGTGCCAGCAGGCAATCTAGCGGGAGCCCGGAGACCCAGTACTTC	CASRQSSGSPETQYF
TRBJ2-7	few	.	TRBV9	TGTGCCAGCAGCGTAGCTGTGGGGCCCTCCTACGAGCAGTACTTC	CASSVAVGPSYEQYF
TRBJ1-1	.	.	TRBV29-1	TGCAGCGTTGTGGTGCAGGGTGTTCGCACTGAAGCTTTCTTT	CSVVVQGVRTEAFF
TRBJ2-3	.	.	TRBV5-1	TGCGCCAGCAGCCCTAGGGGACGCACAGATACGCAGTATTTT	CASSPRGRTDTQYF
TRBJ1-6	.	.	TRBV18	TGTGCCAGCTCACTCTCGGGACCCATTAATTCACCCCTCCACTTT	CASSLSGPINSPLHF
TRBJ2-6	.	.	TRBV19	TGTGCCAGTATGGCCTCTGGGGCCAACGTCCTGACTTTC	CASMASGANVLTF
TRBJ2-2	.	.	TRBV4-1	TGCGCCAGCAGCCAAGCATGGGTCGCCGGGGAGCTGTTTTTT	CASSQAWVAGELFF
TRBJ2-5	.	.	TRBV2	TGTGCCAGCAGCGTATTTGCAGGGGGCGGGGGTCAAGAGACCCAGTACTTC	CASSVFAGGGGQETQYF
TRBJ1-4	few	.	TRBV14	TGTGCCAGCAGCCAGATGGGCCTGACCTCCGAAAAACTGTTTTTT	CASSQMGLTSEKLFF
TRBJ2-1	few	TRBD2	TRBV6-8	TGTGCCAGTGGGACTAGCGGGATATTTGAGCAGTTCTTC	CASGTSGIFEQFF
TRBJ2-7	few	TRBD1	TRBV27	TGTGCCAGCAGTTTAGGGACAGGCGGTGAGCAGTACTTC	CASSLGTGGEQYF
TRBJ2-2	.	.	TRBV5-1	TGCGCCAGCAGCGAGGACACCGGGGCCGGGGAGCTGTTTTTT	CASSEDTGAGELFF
TRBJ2-7	few	.	TRBV15	TGTGCCACCAGCAGAGATCTGGACCCAGTACCCCTGTACTTC	CATSRDLDPVPLYF
TRBJ1-1	.	TRBD1	TRBV19	TGTGCCAGTAAGTGGCAGACCGAGGGGGCCACTGAAGCTTTCTTT	CASKWQTEGATEAFF
TRBJ2-7	.	TRBD1	TRBV11-3	TGTGCCAGCAGCCTGGGACAGGGGTCTCGGGAGCAGTACTTC	CASSLGQGSREQYF
TRBJ2-3	once	TRBD1	TRBV18	TGTGCCAGCTCAAGTACAGGGGGCTCGAGCACAGATACGCAGTATTTT	CASSSTGGSSTDTQYF
TRBJ1-5	.	.	TRBV19	TGTGCCAGTATGGTGGGGACACGCAATCAGCCCCAGCATTTT	CASMVGTRNQPQHF
TRBJ2-6	.	.	TRBV19	TGTGCCAGTAGTATCCCCTTCCAAAGCTCTGGGGCCAACGTCCTGACTTTC	CASSIPFQSSGANVLTF
TRBJ2-7	few	.	TRBV11-3	TGTGCCAGCAGCTTAACAGGGCCCACCTACGAGCAGTACTTC	CASSLTGPTYEQYF
TRBJ2-5	many	.	TRBV11-3	TGTGCCAGCAGCTTGTTTGGTAGAGTAGGCCAAGAGACCCAGTACTTC	CASSLFGRVGQETQYF
TRBJ2-6	few	TRBD2	TRBV6-8	TGTGCCAGCAGTGGTGGACTAGGAACTTCCTCTGGGGCCAACGTCCTGACTTTC	CASSGGLGTSSGANVLTF
TRBJ2-1	many	.	TRBV7-5	TGTGCCAGCAGCTTAAGCGCCAGCGGTCCGGGTTATGAGCAGTTCTTC	CASSLSASGPGYEQFF
TRBJ2-5	few	TRBD2	TRBV10-3	TGTGCCATCAGTGAAGGTGGACTAGCGGGGTTACAAGAGACCCAGTACTTC	CAISEGGLAGLQETQYF
TRBJ2-7	many	.	TRBV6-7	TGTGCCAGCAGCCCTCGGGACGAGCAGTACTTC	CASSPRDEQYF
TRBJ1-2	.	.	TRBV18	TGTGCCAGCTCACCAAACCTCGGGACCGCCACTGGCTACACCTTC	CASSPNLGTATGYTF
TRBJ2-7	.	TRBD2	TRBV9	TGTGCCAGCAGCAAACTAGCGGGAGGAGGCGAGCAGTACTTC	CASSKLAGGGEQYF
TRBJ2-1	few	.	TRBV18	TGTGCCAGCTCACCCCCTAGCGCGAATGAGCAGTTCTTC	CASSPPSANEQFF
TRBJ1-2	few	TRBD1	TRBV5-1	TGCGCCAGCAGCTCGACCGGGACAGGTGGGCCATATGGCTACACCTTC	CASSSTGTGGPYGYTF
TRBJ2-3	.	TRBD1	TRBV15	TGTGCCACCAGCAGAGATTGGAACAGGGGGCAGTCAGATACGCAGTATTTT	CATSRDWNRGQSDTQYF
TRBJ1-5	.	.	TRBV19	TGTGCCAGTAAGTTTGGGGATAGCAATCAGCCCCAGCATTTT	CASKFGDSNQPQHF
TRBJ2-3	.	.	TRBV11-3	TGTGCCAGCAGCTTAAATCCGACAGGCACAGATACGCAGTATTTT	CASSLNPTGTDTQYF